The 3 T cell receptor beta chains presented below share a single source sample, sequenced in a study of blood T cell repertoires in COVID-19. Libraries were prepared by immunoSEQ multiplex PCR; TCRdb keeps only in-frame clonotypes and omits some of them. The repertoire holds around 38,000 clones, 70% to 90% seen once, with over 55% in the top ten. The sample was peripheral blood. The receptors were gathered from a man in his 70s with acute or convalescent COVID-19.

The chain carries TRBV5-4 and TRBJ2-1; D possibly corresponds to TRBD2 (6 bases). The ends were cut back, 4 bases at V and 7 bases at J, with 15 bases in the middle. CDR1 and CDR2 (germline): SGHNT, YYREEE (reference sequence). The CDR3 is 14 amino acids. The CDR3 loop is CASSGAGSPNEQFF. The CDR3 DNA is TGTGCCAGCAGCGGGGCGGGGAGCCCAAATGAGCAGTTCTTC.

The rearrangement joins TRBV5-1 to TRBJ1-2, with a tentative D call TRBD1 (6 bases). The CDR3 covers 13 residues. Trimming took off 4 bases at V and 6 bases at J, with 13 bases between the two ends. Germline assignment: CDR1 SGHRS and CDR2 YFSETQ. DNA of the CDR3: TGCGCCAGCAGCGAAGGGACACCCAATGGCTACACCTTC. Translated, it gives CASSEGTPNGYTF. The full variable domain, completed using reference TRBV5-1 and TRBJ1-2, is KAGVTQTPRYLIKTRGQQVTLSCSPISGHRSVSWYQQTPGQGLQFLFEYFSETQRNKGNFPGRFSGRQFSNSRSEMNVSTLELGDSALYLCASSEGTPNGYTFGSGTRLTVV.

The chain links TRBV5-1 to TRBJ2-3; 9 bases are a match to TRBD2. Germline lookup yields CDR1 SGHRS and CDR2 YFSETQ. The CDR3 is made up of 15 amino acids. Trimming at V came to 4 bases and at J to 1 base, leaving 4 bases not matched to a gene. CDR3 protein: CASSPWTSGTDTQYF. The CDR3 DNA follows: TGCGCCAGCAGCCCATGGACTAGCGGCACAGATACGCAGTATTTT.